This entry describes one TCR beta chain. No antigen is known for it. These data originate in a study of T-cell memory formation after mild COVID-19. Turning to the study itself: TCR clusters were mostly donor specific. Study-level findings and limits: There was a balanced CD4/CD8 profile in clones contracting day 15 to 85, and later expanders leaned CD4+. The study found contracting CD4+ clones mainly in CM and EM and contracting CD8+ clones in EMRA. In second-wave clones peaking day 37, SARS-CoV-2 specificity remained unconfirmed.

TCRdb re-called the 5' RACE reads with MiXCR, one entry per CDR3 protein. Found here are around 160,000 distinct CDR3 sequences, 11% of them singletons; the top ten hold roughly 3.8%. CDR3 size: 16 residues. Germline V CDR1 and CDR2: SGHAT, FQNNGV. Trimming left V 0 bases short and J 4 bases short, with 12 bases between. The clonotype originates from a young man who had mild COVID-19 (a few samples of this study predate the infection). Cell type and time point are not known. V and J are TRBV11-2 and TRBJ2-2; D is possibly TRBD1 or TRBD2 (5 bases each). The material sequenced was PBMCs or a T cell subset sorted from them (not recorded which). The CDR3 loop reads CASSLDRSGSTGELFF. The CDR3 nucleotides read TGTGCCAGCAGCTTAGATCGGTCAGGGAGCACCGGGGAGCTGTTTTTT.